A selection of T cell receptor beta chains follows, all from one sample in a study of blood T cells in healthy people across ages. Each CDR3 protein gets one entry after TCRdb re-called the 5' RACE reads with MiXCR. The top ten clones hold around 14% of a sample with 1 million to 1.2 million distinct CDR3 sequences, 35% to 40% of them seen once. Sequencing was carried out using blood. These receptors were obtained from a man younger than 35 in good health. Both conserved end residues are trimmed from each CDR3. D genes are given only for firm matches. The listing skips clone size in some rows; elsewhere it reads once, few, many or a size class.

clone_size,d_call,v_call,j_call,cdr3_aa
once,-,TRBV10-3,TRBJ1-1,AINRDGGAEAF
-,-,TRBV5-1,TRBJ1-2,ASSLVAGDEDGYT
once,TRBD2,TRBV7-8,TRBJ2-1,ASSDSSGAYNEQF
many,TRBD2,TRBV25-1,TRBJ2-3,ASTTSGSADTQY
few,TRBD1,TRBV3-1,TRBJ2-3,ASSIGRGQVDTQY
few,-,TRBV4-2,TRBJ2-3,ASSQELGRPVTDTQY
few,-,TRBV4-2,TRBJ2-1,ASSREKISYNEQF
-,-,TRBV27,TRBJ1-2,ASKAGQIYGYT
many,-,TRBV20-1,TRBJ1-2,SARDQRKVDGYT
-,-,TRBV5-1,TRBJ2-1,ASSLEPGLKQF
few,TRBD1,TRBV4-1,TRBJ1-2,ASSRWGQDGGYT
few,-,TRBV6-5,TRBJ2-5,ASSLPAGKEY
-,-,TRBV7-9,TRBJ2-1,ASSLVAIPENEQF
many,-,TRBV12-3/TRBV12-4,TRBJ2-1,ASSLVPNEQF
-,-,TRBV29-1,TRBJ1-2,SAIEEDRPNYGYT
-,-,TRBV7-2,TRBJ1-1,ASSFLSNMNTEAF
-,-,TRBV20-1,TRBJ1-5,SARDREVPQPQH
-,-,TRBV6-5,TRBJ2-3,ASSANLPDTQY
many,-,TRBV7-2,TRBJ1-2,ASSPNTGYGYT
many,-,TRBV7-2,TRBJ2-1,ASSLGGLYNEQF
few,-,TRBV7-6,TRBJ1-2,ASSRVLEGHSGYT
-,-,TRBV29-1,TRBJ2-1,SVEGRAAYNEQF
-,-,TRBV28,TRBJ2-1,ASSIGNEQF